One and the same sample provided the 9 T cell receptor beta chains below, sequenced in a study of cytomegalovirus exposure and HLA in healthy donors. 13 Jbeta primers and 60 Vbeta primers were used for the PCR. The data were produced by immunoSEQ multiplex PCR, yet TCRdb's version contains in-frame clones alone and is incomplete. The sample holds 150,000 to 200,000 clones, approximately 80% seen once. Material: PBMCs. These TCRs come from a male donor in good health and CMV-seropositive.

This chain joins TRBV2 and TRBJ1-1; TRBD1 matches 8 bases. This CDR3 comprises 12 residues. Germline trimming cut 6 bases from V and 9 bases from J; bases unmatched to any gene: 6. The V gene's germline CDR1 is SNHLY and CDR2 FYNNEI. CDR3 sequence (DNA): TGTGCCAGCAGGGAGGGACAGGTCCAAGCTTTCTTT. This sequence encodes CASREGQVQAFF. Together with reference TRBV2 and TRBJ1-1, the CDR3 gives the full variable domain: EPEVTQTPSHQVTQMGQEVILRCVPISNHLYFYWYRQILGQKVEFLVSFYNNEISEKSEIFDDQFSVERPDGSNFTLKIRSTKLEDSAMYFCASREGQVQAFFGQGTRLTVV.

V and J are TRBV7-3 and TRBJ2-1; 15 bases line up with TRBD2. This CDR3 has 17 amino acids. CDR1 is SGHTA, CDR2 FQGTGA, per germline. Losses at the gene ends were 3 bases for V and 10 bases for J; bases not matched to a gene: 10. CDR3 coding DNA: TGTGCCAGCAGCTTGCGCCCGGGACTAGCGGGGGGACGGGAGCAGTTCTTC. It yields the protein CASSLRPGLAGGREQFF.

The chain recombines TRBV5-1 with TRBJ1-2, with TRBD1 identical over 7 bases. Germline V CDR1 and CDR2: SGHRS, YFSETQ. The CDR3 spans 14 residues. V lost 1 base to trimming and J lost 6 bases; unmatched junction nucleotides: 6. DNA of the CDR3: TGCGCCAGCAGCTTGTACGAAGGGGGCGATGGCTACACCTTC. It codes for CASSLYEGGDGYTF.

This clone was observed a few times. The sample holds other DNA sequences that translate to the same CDR3. V usage is TRBV6-5 and J usage is TRBJ2-5; D is uncertain. The end of the DNA aligns better with TRBJ2-7, so the J call may be wrong. Germline assignment: CDR1 MNHEY and CDR2 SVGAGI. CDR3 length: 12 amino acids. CDR3 sequence: CASSYSPYEQYF. The CDR3 DNA reads as TGTGCCAGCAGTTACTCGCCCTACGAGCAGTACTTC.

The chain recombines TRBV7-8 with TRBJ2-5; 9 bases are a match to TRBD1. Germline lookup yields CDR1 SGHVS and CDR2 FQNEAQ. Trimming removed 1 base from V and 11 bases from J; junction bases left unmatched: 8. This CDR3 spans 14 amino acids. For the CDR3, the DNA is TGTGCCAGCAGCTTAGGGGACAGGGTGGAAGAGCAGTACTTC. Protein sequence: CASSLGDRVEEQYF.

The CDR3 DNA follows: TGTGCCAGCAGCCAAGGTGGGGGCCGCGAGCAGTACTTC. Its protein is CASSQGGGREQYF. The chain is built from TRBV11-3 and TRBJ2-7, with D maybe TRBD1 (6 bases). Germline CDR1 reads SGHNT; CDR2 reads YENEEA. V lost 5 bases, J lost 6 bases, and 14 bases lay in between. This CDR3 has 13 amino acids. Full variable domain (rest looked up from reference TRBV11-3 and TRBJ2-7): EAGVVQSPRYKIIEKKQPVAFWCNPISGHNTLYWYLQNLGQGPELLIRYENEEAVDDSQLPKDRFSAERLKGVDSTLKIQPAELGDSAVYLCASSQGGGREQYFGPGTRLTVT.

The V call is TRBV9, the J call TRBJ1-2; 7 bases are a match to TRBD1. CDR1 and CDR2 (germline): SGDLS, YYNGEE. After removal of 4 bases from V and 7 bases from J, the junction contained 16 bases not matched to a gene. The CDR3 runs to 16 residues. DNA of the CDR3: TGTGCCAGCAGCCCCCAACCCGTCACAGGGGTCAGTGGCTACACCTTC. This translates into CASSPQPVTGVSGYTF.

The V gene is TRBV5-1, the J gene TRBJ2-3, with 8 bases fitting TRBD1. In germline, CDR1 is SGHRS, CDR2 YFSETQ. V lost 1 base to trimming and J lost 5 bases; unmatched junction nucleotides: 3. The CDR3 extends over 14 amino acids. The CDR3 bases are TGCGCCAGCAGCTTGCTAACAGGGGGAGATACGCAGTATTTT. Protein sequence: CASSLLTGGDTQYF. Complete variable domain (other parts from reference TRBV5-1 and TRBJ2-3): KAGVTQTPRYLIKTRGQQVTLSCSPISGHRSVSWYQQTPGQGLQFLFEYFSETQRNKGNFPGRFSGRQFSNSRSEMNVSTLELGDSALYLCASSLLTGGDTQYFGPGTRLTVL.

This chain joins TRBV6-5 and TRBJ1-1, with D uncertain. Germline V CDR1 and CDR2: MNHEY, SVGAGI. This CDR3 spans 14 amino acids. The ends were cut back, 4 bases at V and 1 base at J, with 10 bases in the middle. CDR3 in DNA: TGTGCCAGCAGTTTAGCCAGTACGAACACTGAAGCTTTCTTT. The encoded protein is CASSLASTNTEAFF.